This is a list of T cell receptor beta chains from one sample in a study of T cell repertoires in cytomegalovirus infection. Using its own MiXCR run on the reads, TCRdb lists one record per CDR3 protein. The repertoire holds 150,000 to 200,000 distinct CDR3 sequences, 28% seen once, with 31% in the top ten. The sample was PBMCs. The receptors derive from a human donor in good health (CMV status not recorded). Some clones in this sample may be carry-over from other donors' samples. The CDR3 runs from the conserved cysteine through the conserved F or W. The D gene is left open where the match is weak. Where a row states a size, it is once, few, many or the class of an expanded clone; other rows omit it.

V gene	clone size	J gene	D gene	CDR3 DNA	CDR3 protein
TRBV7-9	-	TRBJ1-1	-	TGTGCCAGCAGTGTCAGGACGAACACTGAAGCTTTCTTT	CASSVRTNTEAFF
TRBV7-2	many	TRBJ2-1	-	TGTGCCAGCAGCTCCGGGACGTACAATGAGCAGTTCTTC	CASSSGTYNEQFF
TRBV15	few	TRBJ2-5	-	TGTGCCACCAGCAGAGATCGGATTTGGCGGACCCAAGAGACCCAGTACTTC	CATSRDRIWRTQETQYF
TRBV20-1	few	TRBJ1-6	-	TGCAGTGCTAGAGTTACCACAGGGAATCAACCCCTCCACTTT	CSARVTTGNQPLHF
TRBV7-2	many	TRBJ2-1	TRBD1	TGTGCCAGCAGCTCCGACTGGGACAGAAATGAGCAGTTCTTC	CASSSDWDRNEQFF
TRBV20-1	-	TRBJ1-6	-	TGCAGTGCTAGAGGGTCGCTTAGGACGGTTAGCAATTCACCCCTCCACTTT	CSARGSLRTVSNSPLHF
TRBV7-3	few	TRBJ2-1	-	TGTGCCAGCAGCTTAGCGGGGGCCTATTACAATGAGCAGTTCTTC	CASSLAGAYYNEQFF
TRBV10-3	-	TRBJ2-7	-	TGTGCCATCAGCAAGACTGACAGCCCCTACGAGCAGTACTTC	CAISKTDSPYEQYF
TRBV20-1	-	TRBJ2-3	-	TGCAGTGCTAGAGGCAGTCTAGGGCTCACAGATACGCAGTATTTT	CSARGSLGLTDTQYF
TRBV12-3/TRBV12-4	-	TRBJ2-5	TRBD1	TGTGCCAGCAGTTTCGAAGCAGGGGGTGCGGAGACCCAGTACTTC	CASSFEAGGAETQYF
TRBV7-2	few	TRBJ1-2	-	TGTGCCAGCACGAGTGGGGGAGGTCGAGGCTACACCTTC	CASTSGGGRGYTF
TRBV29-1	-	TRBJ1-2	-	TGCAGCGTTGAAACAGTCAACTATGGCTACACCTTC	CSVETVNYGYTF
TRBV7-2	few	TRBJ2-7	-	TGTGCCAGCAGCTACGGGCCGTACGAGCAGTACTTC	CASSYGPYEQYF
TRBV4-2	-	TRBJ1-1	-	TGTGCCAGCAGCCAAGGTCCGGTCGGCCACATGAACACTGAAGCTTTCTTT	CASSQGPVGHMNTEAFF
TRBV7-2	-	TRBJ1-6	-	TGTGCCAGCAGCCCGGTGCGGCGAAATTCACCCCTCCACTTT	CASSPVRRNSPLHF